The 15 T cell receptor beta chains listed next were all sequenced from one sample in a study of cytomegalovirus exposure and HLA in healthy donors. PCR employed 60 Vbeta and 13 Jbeta primers. Assay: immunoSEQ multiplex PCR; the TCRdb copy retains only in-frame clones and omits some. The table records under 200,000 clones, 70% to 90% of them present only once. Sequenced: PBMCs. Receptors were obtained from a woman aged 25 to 39 in good health and CMV-seronegative.

CDR3 in DNA: TGTGCCAGCAGTTCGACCTGGACAGCCGACTATGGCTACACCTTC. The encoded protein is CASSSTWTADYGYTF. The V call is TRBV27, the J call TRBJ1-2; D is perhaps TRBD1 (6 bases). The V end lost 4 bases, the J end lost 3 bases, and 15 bases lay between the germline ends. Germline CDR1 reads MNHEY; CDR2 reads SMNVEV (reference sequence). The CDR3 consists of 15 residues.

This chain joins TRBV27 and TRBJ2-6; no clear D. The V gene lost 0 bases and the J gene lost 0 bases, with 18 bases spanning the gap. The CDR3 loop spans 20 amino acids. From germline, CDR1 is MNHEY and CDR2 SMNVEV (reference sequence). The CDR3 DNA reads as TGTGCCAGCAGTTTATCCCCCTTCCGAGGTCTGAACTCTGGGGCCAACGTCCTGACTTTC. Amino acid sequence: CASSLSPFRGLNSGANVLTF.

This clone has a single count. The rearrangement links TRBV14 to TRBJ1-2; D call uncertain. The V end lost 0 bases, the J end lost 0 bases, and 5 bases lay between the germline ends. CDR1 SGHDN and CDR2 FVKESK come from the germline V gene. CDR3 size: 14 residues. The CDR3 region has the DNA TGTGCCAGCAGCCAAGAGGCAGCTAACTATGGCTACACCTTC. Protein sequence: CASSQEAANYGYTF.

The chain employs TRBV18 and TRBJ1-2; TRBD1 aligns across 11 bases. The V segment lost 5 bases and the J segment 6 bases; nucleotides outside the gene matches: 17. Germline V gene lookup returns CDR1 KGHSH and CDR2 LQKENI. This CDR3 spans 18 amino acids. This chain's CDR3 is CASSSSGGQGANRHGYTF. CDR3 nucleotides: TGTGCCAGCTCAAGCTCCGGAGGACAGGGGGCGAATAGACATGGCTACACCTTC.

V gene TRBV7-2 combines with J gene TRBJ1-2; weak D call: TRBD1 (6 bases). V lost 5 bases and J lost 6, with 13 bases in between. CDR3 length equals 13 residues. CDR1 and CDR2 from the germline V gene are SGHTA and FQGNSA. The CDR3: CASSTIQGNGYTF. Written as DNA, the CDR3 is TGTGCCAGCAGCACCATACAGGGTAATGGCTACACCTTC.

This chain uses TRBV5-6 with TRBJ2-7; 9 bases align to TRBD1. This CDR3 spans 14 amino acids. In germline, CDR1 is SGHDT, CDR2 YYEEEE. V gave up 5 bases and J gave up 5 bases; unmatched junction bases: 8. The CDR3 reads CASRHDRGRNEQYF. The CDR3 region has the DNA TGTGCCAGCAGACATGACAGGGGGAGGAACGAGCAGTACTTC. Combining the CDR3 with reference TRBV5-6 and TRBJ2-7 gives the whole variable domain DAGVTQSPTHLIKTRGQQVTLRCSPKSGHDTVSWYQQALGQGPQFIFQYYEEEERQRGNFPDRFSGHQFPNYSSELNVNALLLGDSALYLCASRHDRGRNEQYFGPGTRLTVT.

DNA of the CDR3: TGTGCCAGCTCAGGACCCCCGAGCGGGAGGTTTACAGATACGCAGTATTTT. This encodes CASSGPPSGRFTDTQYF. The chain carries TRBV18 and TRBJ2-3, with TRBD2 identical over 9 bases. V lost 5 bases, J lost 3 bases, and 12 bases stayed unmatched. Germline V gene lookup returns CDR1 KGHSH and CDR2 LQKENI. This CDR3 has 17 amino acids.

This clone turned up a few times. The chain recombines TRBV5-1 with TRBJ1-4, with D perhaps matching TRBD1 (6 bases). V lost 0 bases, J lost 4 bases, and 10 bases lay in between. Looked up from germline, CDR1 is SGHRS and CDR2 is YFSETQ. The CDR3 consists of 15 residues. The CDR3 DNA follows: TGCGCCAGCAGCTTGGACAGGGCAAGTAATGAAAAACTGTTTTTT. It encodes CASSLDRASNEKLFF. The variable domain in full, with the rest retrieved from reference TRBV5-1 and TRBJ1-4, is KAGVTQTPRYLIKTRGQQVTLSCSPISGHRSVSWYQQTPGQGLQFLFEYFSETQRNKGNFPGRFSGRQFSNSRSEMNVSTLELGDSALYLCASSLDRASNEKLFFGSGTQLSVL.

This clone has more than one count but fewer than ten. V usage is TRBV6-9 and J usage is TRBJ1-1; D may be TRBD1 (6 bases). Germline V gene lookup returns CDR1 MNHGY and CDR2 SVAAGI. The CDR3 length is 15 residues. V was shortened by 4 bases and J by 3 bases, with 15 bases between the two germline ends. DNA of the CDR3: TGTGCCAGCAGTTTCCACAGGGATGCGGACACTGAAGCTTTCTTT. Translated, it gives CASSFHRDADTEAFF.

This chain's CDR3 is CASSQPLTGRYGYTF. CDR3 sequence (DNA): TGCGCCAGCAGCCAACCGTTGACAGGGCGGTATGGCTACACCTTC. This rearrangement joins TRBV4-1 to TRBJ1-2; 7 bases align to TRBD1. Germline CDR1 is MGHRA and CDR2 is YSYEKL. Germline trimming cut 2 bases from V and 5 bases from J; bases unmatched to any gene: 8. This CDR3 comprises 15 residues.

A remark on this clone: Other DNA variants within this sample encode the same CDR3. This chain links TRBV5-5 with TRBJ2-5, with TRBD2 matching over 7 bases. Unmatched junction bases numbered 7, after V lost 0 bases and J lost 5 bases. Germline V gene data show CDR1 as SGHKS and CDR2 as YYEKEE (reference sequence). The CDR3 covers 15 residues. The CDR3 loop is CASSLAGGFGETQYF. DNA of the CDR3: TGTGCCAGCAGCTTGGCGGGGGGATTTGGTGAGACCCAGTACTTC.

This clone came up a few times. The CDR3 sequence: CSAGGGNQPQHF. The CDR3 DNA reads as TGCAGCGCCGGCGGGGGGAATCAGCCCCAGCATTTT. The rearrangement joins TRBV29-1 to TRBJ1-5, with D possibly being TRBD1 (5 bases). CDR3 length equals 12 residues. V was pared by 7 bases and J by 4 bases, with 11 bases between. Germline lookup yields CDR1 SQVTM and CDR2 ANQGSEA.

This clone was counted a single time. The chain carries TRBV6-4 and TRBJ2-3; D unresolved. The CDR3 spans 14 residues. Trimming left V 4 bases short and J 4 bases short, with 12 bases between. Germline-derived CDR1 and CDR2 are MRHNA and SNTAGT. The CDR3, as DNA: TGTGCCAGCAGTGTGGAAGCGTTCGCAGATACGCAGTATTTT. Amino acids: CASSVEAFADTQYF.

The V and J genes are TRBV30 and TRBJ1-1; 7 bases line up with TRBD1. Germline CDR1 reads GTSNPN; CDR2 reads SVGIG (reference sequence). J lost 10 bases, V lost 0 bases, and 5 bases had no gene match. The CDR3 has 12 residues. The CDR3 protein is CAWSVLGQVAFF. The CDR3 nucleotides are TGTGCCTGGAGTGTACTAGGACAGGTAGCTTTCTTT.

The chain employs TRBV15 and TRBJ2-5, with a weak D call TRBD2 (6 bases). Trimming left V 5 bases short and J 1 base short, with 8 bases between. Germline V gene data show CDR1 as LNHNV and CDR2 as YYDKDF (reference sequence). This CDR3 is 13 amino acids long. This CDR3 reads CATSERVQETQYF. CDR3 in DNA: TGTGCCACCAGCGAGCGGGTCCAAGAGACCCAGTACTTC.